The T cell receptor (beta chain) described here comes from a study of OX40 agonist ivuxolimab in advanced cancers. For the study in its entirety: Ivuxolimab, which targeted the costimulatory receptor OX40 (CD134), was an agonistic, fully human IgG2 monoclonal antibody. Three dose-escalation patients achieved partial responses, one with hepatocellular carcinoma and two with cutaneous melanoma. Of the approximately 54 patients in dose escalation, some 20 had hepatocellular carcinoma, some 15 had melanoma, 9 had renal cell carcinoma and 9 had head and neck cancer. The purpose of peripheral TCRbeta sequencing was to test whether ivuxolimab changed TCR sequence diversity and led to clonal T-cell expansion. The paper describes the monotherapy dose-escalation part (N ≈ 52 patients) of the phase I trial of ivuxolimab. Intravenous ivuxolimab was administered to patients every 2 weeks at six dose levels: 0.01, 0.1, 0.3, 1.5, 3 and 10 mg/kg. A male proportion of 75% to 85% and a mean age of approximately 60 years, ranging from 23 to 79, were recorded for the dose-escalation cohort. Patients were allowed to have had prior anti-PD-1, anti-PD-L1 or anti-CTLA-4 therapy, and around 41% of the dose-escalation patients had previously received checkpoint inhibitors. Overall results and qualifications from the work: Low levels of normalized T-cell clonal expansion were also shown by some nonresponding patients. After ivuxolimab, expanded clones were on average more numerous among CD8+ T cells than among CD4+ T cells. In the 0.1-3.0 mg/kg groups, partial responders were among the patients with the lowest normalized peripheral clonal expansion, particularly in CD8+ T cells. At doses of 0.1 to 3.0 mg/kg, clonal expansion of both CD4+ and CD8+ T cells in blood was seen between baseline and week 6. The antigen specificity of the peripheral T cells that underwent clonal expansion was not determined.

For sequencing of the TCRbeta CDR3 region, genomic DNA was extracted from the sorted cells. TCRbeta CDR3 regions were sequenced using the immunoSEQ Assay. TCRdb stores this immuneACCESS table with in-frame sequences only. Part of the clones is absent; in the studies checked, under half of the shortfall reflects unresolved V genes, and no reason is known for the rest. The sample table contains 70,000 to 100,000 clones; only one count was recorded for 85% to 90% of them. Of the sample, around 2% is held by the ten largest clones. According to the germline V gene, CDR1 reads MNHNS and CDR2 reads SASEGT. After removal of 2 bases from V and 7 bases from J, the junction retains 8 bases not matched to a gene. Its CDR3 holds 15 amino acids, cysteine through phenylalanine. Just CDR3 DNA is preserved here, 45 bases in frame from base 1. The trial excluded patients who had a history of autoimmune disease or were on systemic immunosuppression. In every dose cohort, peripheral blood was drawn for TCR sequencing at baseline, cycle 4 day 1, and cycle 7 day 1. The samples were drawn from a first-in-human, open-label, multicenter phase I dose-escalation trial of ivuxolimab. Adults with locally advanced or metastatic melanoma, renal cell, hepatocellular, or head and neck squamous cell carcinoma were enrolled in the trial. Before TCR sequencing, CD4+ T cells and CD8+ T cells were sorted from peripheral blood as separate populations.

This clone has only one observation. The antigen this receptor binds is unknown. No much larger clone is present one base from it, and per-base qualities are unavailable. The source of this sequence is an adult with an advanced solid tumor such as melanoma, head and neck, liver or kidney cancer. The rearrangement combines TRBV6-1 with TRBJ1-5; the central 7 bases match TRBD1. The specimen was CD4+ or CD8+ T cells sorted from blood, collected in a trial of the OX40 agonist ivuxolimab. The DNA sequence is TGTGCCAGCAGTGAAACTCTAGGGGGCGGACAGCCCCAGCATTTT. Its protein product is CASSETLGGGQPQHF.